This T cell receptor beta chain was captured by sequencing in a study of cytomegalovirus exposure and HLA in healthy donors (dated by TCRdb to between 2016 and 2019). For context, the study as a whole: A later analysis indicated that the 90 to 150 validation repertoires were generated on the platform also employed for the approximately 700 repertoires of the first cohort. High-throughput TCR immunosequencing, statistical association of individual TCRs with disease status, and machine learning were combined to predict cytomegalovirus infection status. The aim of the study was to test whether cataloging public T cell receptors could identify signatures of past pathogen exposure. Besides the first cohort of more than 650 subjects, a separate validation cohort made up of about 120 different subjects was used. What the research found in general, with its limitations: A total of fewer than 200 TCR beta chains were listed by the study as associated with cytomegalovirus. In both the original and validation cohorts, the classifier was reported to diagnose cytomegalovirus status with high specificity and sensitivity. A few of the identified cytomegalovirus-associated TCR beta chains were confirmed in vitro to be specific for cytomegalovirus antigens. In a later analysis, TCRs clustered in the first cohort were found to also tend to co-occur in the approximately 120 validation repertoires, with about 94% of cluster scores above 0. The validation cohort had no HLA typing available for a later analysis, so co-occurrence within that cohort was assessed over all 110 or so repertoires. The authors suggested that the approach could potentially be generalized to other disease states and immunological phenotypes. Across donors, most TCR sequences were observed very rarely, whereas some public TCRs were present in many individuals.

Libraries were constructed by the immunoSEQ multiplex PCR assay. The paper's data handling went like this. A statistical classification framework was developed to diagnose cytomegalovirus status using the catalog of TCR beta chain sequences. Not all clones reach the TCRdb copy of this immuneACCESS table, which keeps in-frame sequences only. Checked studies attribute under half of the gap to unresolved V genes and leave the rest unexplained. Clone size and the V and J calls come from that table; the DNA yielded D and trimming. Within this sample are around 200,000 clones, with about four fifths of them counted one time only. The biggest ten clones account for about 2.8% of the sample. The donors belonged to the validation cohort of about 130 subjects, which was separate from the roughly 700-subject first cohort. Its CDR3 holds 13 amino acids, cysteine through phenylalanine. Only the CDR3 DNA is retained, 39 bases long and in frame from the first base. CDR1 and CDR2 were assigned from the germline V gene as MNHEY and SVGAGI. V loses 6 bases, J loses 1 base, and the germline ends lie 9 bases apart.

Note on this clone: Its antigen is currently not known. There are no base qualities to consult, and no much larger clone falls within one base.

Source material: PBMCs. The chain employs TRBV6-5 and TRBJ1-1; no D segment can be confidently identified. This TCR was sampled from a woman under 30 in good health and CMV-seropositive. The CDR3 amino acid sequence is: CASSQAGNTEAFF. The nucleotides are TGTGCCAGCAGCCAGGCAGGGAACACTGAAGCTTTCTTT.